This T cell receptor (beta chain) was captured by sequencing in a study of T cell responses to AZD1222 COVID-19 vaccine. The repertoire was sequenced with immunoSEQ multiplex PCR; TCRdb's copy has only in-frame clones and lacks some. The repertoire includes approximately 100,000 clones, less than 90% of them detected once, and 3.7% sits in the top ten. Trimming removed 0 bases from V and 8 bases from J, with 20 bases in between. Germline loops: CDR1 MNHEY, CDR2 SVGAGI. The CDR3 loop spans 16 amino acids. This receptor was taken from an adult in good health. This sample comprised peripheral blood, obtained on day 0 of AZD1222 vaccination. The V call is TRBV6-5, the J call TRBJ2-7; TRBD2 might be the D (5 bases). The CDR3: CASSYSRGPLKTKQYF. In nucleotides, the CDR3 is TGTGCCAGCAGTTACTCGCGAGGGCCTCTAAAGACTAAGCAGTACTTC.